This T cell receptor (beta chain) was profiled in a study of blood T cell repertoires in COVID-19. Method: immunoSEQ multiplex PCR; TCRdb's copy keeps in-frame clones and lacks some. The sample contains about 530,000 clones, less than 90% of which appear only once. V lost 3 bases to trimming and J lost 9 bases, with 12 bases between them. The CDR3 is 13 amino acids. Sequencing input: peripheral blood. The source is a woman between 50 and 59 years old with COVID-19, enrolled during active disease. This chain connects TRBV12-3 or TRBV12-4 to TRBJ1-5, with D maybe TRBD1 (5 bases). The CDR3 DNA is TGTGCCAGCAGTTTCGGGGGACTGAGGCCCCAGCATTTT. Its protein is CASSFGGLRPQHF.